What follows describes a single T cell receptor (beta chain). Its recognized antigen is unknown. Per-nucleotide qualities are absent, and no much larger clonotype sits a single base away. Hyperthyroidism patients were newly diagnosed, with disease duration under 2 months, and aged 18 to 65 years. Exclusion was applied to patients with uncontrolled infections, other autoimmune diseases, pregnancy or lactation. Diagnoses were established on the basis of clinical symptoms, serum thyroxine and TRAb, thyroid ultrasound, and orbital computed tomography. Blood from progressor patients was collected at the time of first diagnosis with hyperthyroidism, before any ophthalmopathy symptoms had appeared. PBMCs were isolated from 10 ml of fresh peripheral blood by Ficoll-Paque density gradient centrifugation. Progressor patients were first diagnosed with Graves' hyperthyroidism and then developed ophthalmopathy during follow-up. Total RNA was extracted using Trizol reagent, and RNA quality was assessed on an Agilent 2100 Bioanalyzer.

V lost 2 bases and J lost 5 bases; the stretch between them is 12 bases long. Reading from cysteine to phenylalanine, the CDR3 counts 14 amino acids. The kept DNA is CDR3 alone, 42 bases in frame from the first base. Taken from the germline V gene, the CDR1 and CDR2 loops are SNHLY and FYNNEI. The data belong to a study of T cells in Graves' hyperthyroidism and ophthalmopathy (dated by TCRdb to about 2019). Turning to the overall study: Peripheral blood samples were taken at initial diagnosis, before any treatment was given. A discovery cohort of about a hundred patients, 43 with Graves' ophthalmopathy and under 60 with stable Graves' hyperthyroidism, was used to find distinguishing TCR V-J signatures. Prospective prediction of ophthalmopathy was tested in an independent validation cohort consisting of 18 to 20 hyperthyroidism patients and 17 patients who later progressed to ophthalmopathy. For training and testing, the 110 or so patients in the discovery cohort were randomly divided in a 7:3 ratio. Thyroid tissue and blood T-cell repertoires from about 6 Graves' hyperthyroidism patients were also compared in the study. Once sampling was done, hyperthyroidism patients were given methimazole at a starting dose of 30 mg daily, whereas ophthalmopathy patients were given high-dose intravenous methylprednisolone. According to the paper, TCR Vbeta CDR3 sequencing was carried out on about 140 peripheral blood samples, which came from approximately 41 ophthalmopathy, around 74 hyperthyroidism and roughly 17 progressor patients. Results and caveats for the whole study, not just this receptor: During validation, the model predicted progression to ophthalmopathy a median of around 7 months ahead of onset, with approximately 70% sensitivity and roughly 72% specificity. Sample size was not statistically predetermined, and blinding of investigators to group allocation was not performed. Most expanded thyroid clonotypes (frequency above 0.001) were also found in blood, which suggests that blood repertoires may mirror thyroid immune responses. A 13 V-J signature model separated ophthalmopathy from stable hyperthyroidism, with just over 85% sensitivity and roughly 81% specificity in cross-validation and 80%/75% in testing.

The TCR beta CDR3 regions were amplified from the RNA transcripts. The TCR CDR3 was subjected to a first round of RT-PCR using the HTBI primer set and the Qiagen OneStep RT-PCR kit. Libraries were constructed in a second round of multiplex PCR, after which size selection and purification were carried out. Libraries were sequenced paired-end with 100 bp reads on an Illumina HiSeq2000. Turning to the authors' computational methods: SOAPnuke was used to process the raw data, with reads discarded if the reads contained adapters or uncalled bases, had a mean Phred below 15, or lacked an exact constant-primer or identifier match. COPE v1.2.5 was used to merge the high-quality paired reads, and each unique nucleotide sequence was defined as a clonotype. MiTCR v1.1 was used to align the clonotypes against IMGT TRBV, TRBD and TRBJ reference segments. The analysis included only V-J combinations with a frequency above 0.0001, which together covered approximately 99% of the repertoires. The TCS score was defined as the ratio of F50 (clonal expansion) to E x V (chaos), calculated using BLOSUM62-based TCRdist between CDR3 peptides within each V-J. Welch's t-statistics and random forest reduced fewer than 550 V-J features to roughly 13, which were used in a naive Bayes classifier (R e1071). Starting from the raw public reads, TCRdb applied fastp trimming at Q25, assembled clones with MiXCR and retained in-frame beta chains. Entries that share a CDR3 protein sequence are merged under the most common genes and DNA. None of the V and J calls come from the authors' own analysis; TCRdb made them. This sample gives hundreds of thousands of distinct CDR3 sequences in total; approximately 18% of them show up just once. 16% of the sample lies in the top ten.

Sequences were obtained from blood. The chain is assembled from TRBV2 and TRBJ2-5, with the D gene possibly TRBD1 or TRBD2, each one fitting 6 bases. This clonotype originated in a woman aged 45-59 years with Graves' hyperthyroidism that later progressed to Graves' ophthalmopathy. The nucleotides read TGTGCCAGCAGTGAATTTGGAGGGGGGGAGACCCAGTACTTC. Its protein is CASSEFGGGETQYF.